These 30 T cell receptor beta chains were all obtained from the same sample, sequenced in a study of CD8 T cells in ankylosing spondylitis. Regarding the study as a whole: Ankylosing spondylitis blood appeared to be characterized by a TCR beta motif of fewer than ten highly homologous variants.

No cognate antigen is known for these TCRs. TCRdb itself ran the 5' RACE reads through MiXCR, one entry per CDR3 protein. The sample lists some 840,000 distinct CDR3 sequences; 10% to 15% were seen once. The source material was blood, either unsorted or a sorted T cell fraction (not recorded which). These receptors all stem from a male donor with ankylosing spondylitis.

This clonotype was detected many times. This chain links TRBV7-2 with TRBJ2-5; TRBD1 is a possible D gene (5 bases). The V gene's germline CDR1 is SGHTA and CDR2 FQGNSA. CDR3 size: 15 residues. V was shortened by 2 bases and J by 4 bases, with 14 bases between the two germline ends. As DNA, the CDR3 is TGTGCCAGCAGCTTAAGGTCTAGGGGAAGAGAGACCCAGTACTTC. This encodes CASSLRSRGRETQYF.

CDR3 DNA sequence: TGCAGTGCTAGAGGGACCCACGTGGGTGCTTTCTTT. The encoded protein is CSARGTHVGAFF. This chain links TRBV20-1 with TRBJ1-1; D unresolved. Trimming left V 1 base short and J 11 bases short, with 14 bases between. There are 12 residues in the CDR3. Germline CDR1 DFQATT, CDR2 SNEGSKA (reference sequence).

This clonotype was detected ten times or more. V is TRBV15 and J is TRBJ1-6; 8 bases map to TRBD1. The CDR3 consists of 14 residues. In germline, CDR1 is LNHNV, CDR2 YYDKDF (reference sequence). V shed 6 bases and J 7 bases; nucleotides not matched to a gene: 5. The CDR3 DNA reads TGTGCCACCAGTTCCGGGACAGGAAATTCACCCCTCCACTTT. Its translation: CATSSGTGNSPLHF.

This clonotype was counted at least ten times. V and J are TRBV4-3 and TRBJ2-2; tentatively, D is TRBD1 (6 bases). Trimming stripped 4 bases from V and 7 bases from J, with 22 bases between. In germline, CDR1 is LGHNA, CDR2 YSLEER. The CDR3 sequence is 17 residues long. CDR3: CASSPKTGRATGGELFF. Written as DNA, the CDR3 is TGCGCCAGCAGCCCGAAGACAGGACGGGCAACAGGCGGGGAGCTGTTTTTT.

This clonotype was observed many times. This chain uses TRBV9 with TRBJ1-1; weak D call: TRBD1 (6 bases). The CDR3 is 13 residues long. Deletions cut 3 bases from V and 5 bases from J, with 11 bases between. Germline values: CDR1 SGDLS, CDR2 YYNGEE. The CDR3 loop reads CASSANRETEAFF. The CDR3, as DNA: TGTGCCAGCAGCGCTAACAGGGAGACTGAAGCTTTCTTT. Complete variable domain (other parts from reference TRBV9 and TRBJ1-1): DSGVTQTPKHLITATGQRVTLRCSPRSGDLSVYWYQQSLDQGLQFLIQYYNGEERAKGNILERFSAQQFPDLHSELNLSSLELGDSALYFCASSANRETEAFFGQGTRLTVV.

This clonotype appeared a few times. V usage is TRBV7-2 and J usage is TRBJ2-5, with D tentatively TRBD2 (7 bases). V was pared by 4 bases and J by 10 bases, with 16 bases between. In germline, CDR1 is SGHTA, CDR2 FQGNSA. This CDR3 contains 13 residues. CDR3 DNA: TGTGCCAGCAGCTCCCAGGGGAGGGGGGACCAGTACTTC. As protein: CASSSQGRGDQYF.

The sample holds a few counts of this clonotype. The V call is TRBV6-2 or TRBV6-3, the J call TRBJ1-6; 10 bases line up with TRBD1. CDR1 is MNHEY, CDR2 SVGEGT, per germline. V shed 0 bases, J shed 9 bases, and the junction held 23 bases outside the gene matches. CDR3 length: 22 residues. The CDR3 spells CASSYSRFGQTPTGGGGSPLHF. The CDR3 DNA follows: TGTGCCAGCAGTTACTCGAGATTTGGGCAGACTCCGACAGGGGGCGGAGGTTCACCCCTCCACTTT.

The chain has TRBV5-1 and TRBJ1-1; 10 bases align to TRBD1. The CDR3 is made up of 16 amino acids. Germline CDR1 is SGHRS and CDR2 is YFSETQ. V lost 4 bases, J lost 1 base, and 7 bases stayed unmatched. The CDR3 DNA follows: TGCGCCAGCAGCCCTCAGACAGGGGGCCAGAACACTGAAGCTTTCTTT. This codes for CASSPQTGGQNTEAFF.

This clonotype showed up many times. The chain links TRBV12-3 or TRBV12-4 to TRBJ2-7, with D perhaps TRBD1 or TRBD2 (5 bases each). Trimming cost V 3 bases and J 2 bases, with 17 bases left between them. The CDR3 consists of 16 residues. This chain's CDR3 is CASSFAWDPRTYEQYF. DNA of the CDR3: TGTGCCAGCAGTTTTGCCTGGGACCCTAGGACCTACGAGCAGTACTTC.

This sequence joins TRBV12-3 or TRBV12-4 and TRBJ1-1, with 7 bases matching TRBD1. The junction had 13 bases not matched to a gene; V was cut back by 7 bases and J by 8 bases. The CDR3 is made up of 14 amino acids. CDR3 protein: CASIRTGDRTEAFF. CDR3 DNA: TGTGCCAGCATACGAACAGGGGATAGAACGGAAGCTTTCTTT.

This clonotype was picked up many times. V is TRBV29-1 and J is TRBJ2-2, with a tentative D call TRBD1 (6 bases). This CDR3 contains 13 residues. Germline values: CDR1 SQVTM, CDR2 ANQGSEA. V was trimmed by 6 bases and J by 7 bases, leaving 15 bases between them. The CDR3 DNA reads as TGCAGCGTCCTACCCAACAGGGACGGGGAGCTGTTTTTT. Its translation is CSVLPNRDGELFF.

V usage is TRBV12-3 or TRBV12-4 and J usage is TRBJ1-1; D gene unclear. This CDR3 is 14 amino acids long. The V and J ends lost 7 bases and 0 bases respectively, with 12 bases between them. The CDR3 DNA follows: TGTGCCAGCACCGCTAGCCCAATGAACACTGAAGCTTTCTTT. Translated: CASTASPMNTEAFF.

There are a few counts of this clonotype. V is TRBV20-1 and J is TRBJ2-7, with 12 nucleotides matching TRBD2. The CDR3 is 15 amino acids. Per the germline V gene, CDR1 is DFQATT and CDR2 is SNEGSKA (reference sequence). V was clipped by 0 bases and J by 4 bases; unmatched bases: 4. The CDR3 region is CSARDETSGSYEQYF. DNA of the CDR3: TGCAGTGCTAGAGATGAGACTAGCGGGAGTTACGAGCAGTACTTC.

This chain connects TRBV7-2 to TRBJ2-4; possibly TRBD2 for D (6 bases). The V gene's germline CDR1 is SGHTA and CDR2 FQGNSA. The CDR3 extends over 13 amino acids. Trimming pared 1 base from V and 8 bases from J, leaving 9 bases between. The CDR3 region has the DNA TGTGCCAGCAGCTTAGAATCGGGAGACATTCAGTACTTC. Its translation: CASSLESGDIQYF.

This chain connects TRBV7-9 to TRBJ2-1; 12 bases match TRBD2. CDR1 and CDR2 (germline): SEHNR, FQNEAQ (reference sequence). This CDR3 has 15 amino acids. V shed 5 bases and J 7 bases; nucleotides not matched to a gene: 6. CDR3 protein: CASSRPSGGANEQFF. In nucleotides, the CDR3 is TGTGCCAGCAGCCGCCCTAGCGGGGGGGCTAATGAGCAGTTCTTC.

This clonotype has a handful of counts. The chain links TRBV4-1 to TRBJ1-2; TRBD1 agrees at 8 bases. The V gene's germline CDR1 is MGHRA and CDR2 YSYEKL. Trimming removed 2 bases from V and 2 bases from J; junction bases left unmatched: 4. The CDR3 is 15 residues long. CDR3 nucleotide sequence: TGCGCCAGCAGCCAACAGGGGGCGATGAACTATGGCTACACCTTC. This sequence encodes CASSQQGAMNYGYTF.

This clonotype was counted a few times. This sequence joins TRBV20-1 and TRBJ2-7; 7 nucleotides match TRBD1. V gave up 6 bases and J gave up 3 bases; unmatched junction bases: 14. The CDR3 length is 15 residues. Germline loops: CDR1 DFQATT, CDR2 SNEGSKA (reference sequence). This CDR3 reads CSANPGRAGGYEQYF. Here the CDR3 DNA reads TGCAGTGCGAACCCCGGTCGGGCAGGGGGCTACGAGCAGTACTTC.

This clonotype was picked up many times. This chain links TRBV12-3 or TRBV12-4 with TRBJ2-2, with 7 bases aligning to TRBD2. J was trimmed by 6 bases and V by 5 bases; bases with no gene match: 12. The CDR3 is made up of 16 amino acids. This CDR3 reads CASSIDFRGGAGELFF. CDR3 DNA sequence: TGTGCCAGCAGTATAGACTTCCGTGGGGGGGCCGGGGAGCTGTTTTTT.

This clonotype showed up many times. V gene TRBV5-6 combines with J gene TRBJ2-5; D is possibly TRBD1 (5 bases). CDR3 length: 14 residues. Looked up from germline, CDR1 is SGHDT and CDR2 is YYEEEE. With 0 bases removed from V and 2 bases from J, the gap between germline ends came to 8 bases. The CDR3 reads CASSLVDSQETQYF. CDR3 in DNA: TGTGCCAGCAGCTTGGTCGACAGTCAAGAGACCCAGTACTTC.

This clonotype was counted a few times. The CDR3 spells CASSEAGFGTEAFF. The CDR3 nucleotides read TGTGCCAGCAGTGAAGCAGGGTTCGGCACTGAAGCTTTCTTT. This chain joins TRBV6-1 and TRBJ1-1; D not resolved. V was cut by 0 bases and J by 4 bases, with 9 bases left in between. Germline CDR1 MNHNS, CDR2 SASEGT. The CDR3 sequence is 14 residues long.

This clonotype was found a few times. The V call is TRBV2, the J call TRBJ2-2; D gene uncertain. The germline V gene has CDR1 SNHLY and CDR2 FYNNEI. CDR3 length: 13 residues. V dropped 8 bases and J dropped 5 bases, with 12 bases sitting between them. CDR3 DNA: TGTGCCAGCTGGGTTAGCTCAACCGGGGAGCTGTTTTTT. Protein product: CASWVSSTGELFF.

The chain couples TRBV5-1 to TRBJ2-5; 12 nucleotides line up with TRBD2. J lost 5 bases, V lost 0 bases, and 5 bases had no gene match. CDR3 size: 16 residues. The germline V gene has CDR1 SGHRS and CDR2 YFSETQ. The DNA for the CDR3 is TGCGCCAGCAGCTTGGAGCCTAGCGGGAGGGGCGAGACCCAGTACTTC. Protein: CASSLEPSGRGETQYF.

In its sample, this clonotype was seen a few times. This sequence joins TRBV20-1 and TRBJ2-5; 7 bases align to TRBD2. The germline CDR1 and CDR2 sequences are DFQATT and SNEGSKA (reference sequence). There are 13 residues in the CDR3. The V segment lost 6 bases and the J segment 2 bases; nucleotides outside the gene matches: 6. The CDR3 DNA reads as TGCAGTGCAGGAACTAGCGCACAAGAGACCCAGTACTTC. Its translation: CSAGTSAQETQYF.

This clonotype was detected many times. The rearrangement links TRBV7-2 to TRBJ1-2; 8 bases agree with TRBD1. The CDR3 extends over 16 amino acids. CDR1 and CDR2 from the germline V gene are SGHTA and FQGNSA. The junction had 13 bases not matched to a gene; V was cut back by 7 bases and J by 3 bases. The CDR3 DNA reads as TGTGCCAGCACCACTTCTCCAGGGGGCCAAGACTATGGCTACACCTTC. Its protein is CASTTSPGGQDYGYTF.

The chain combines TRBV5-1 with TRBJ2-1; D is uncertain. Germline V gene sequence: CDR1 SGHRS, CDR2 YFSETQ. V lost 2 bases to trimming and J lost 8 bases, with 11 bases between them. The CDR3 consists of 13 residues. The CDR3 here is CASSLRLWDEQFF. The CDR3 DNA reads TGCGCCAGCAGCTTAAGGTTATGGGATGAGCAGTTCTTC. Full variable domain (outside the CDR3, taken from reference TRBV5-1 and TRBJ2-1): KAGVTQTPRYLIKTRGQQVTLSCSPISGHRSVSWYQQTPGQGLQFLFEYFSETQRNKGNFPGRFSGRQFSNSRSEMNVSTLELGDSALYLCASSLRLWDEQFFGPGTRLTVL.

In its sample, this clonotype was seen many times. This chain links TRBV29-1 with TRBJ2-4; no clear D gene. CDR1 SQVTM and CDR2 ANQGSEA come from the germline V gene. Trimming cost V 2 bases and J 6 bases, with 11 bases left between them. There are 13 residues in the CDR3. CDR3 protein: CSVEFTAPNIQYF. Written as DNA, the CDR3 is TGCAGCGTTGAATTTACAGCCCCAAACATTCAGTACTTC.

The V call is TRBV6-2 or TRBV6-3, the J call TRBJ2-7; 7 nucleotides match TRBD1. Germline lookup yields CDR1 MNHEY and CDR2 SVGEGT. The CDR3 length is 16 residues. V lost 4 bases to trimming and J lost 6 bases; unmatched junction nucleotides: 15. The CDR3 DNA is TGTGCCAGCAGTTCTTCCCCGACAGGGCCCCTGGGCGAGCAGTACTTC. Its protein product is CASSSSPTGPLGEQYF.

The chain has TRBV21-1 and TRBJ2-7. TRBV21-1 is a documented pseudogene. The CDR3 is 12 residues long. The CDR3: CASSKDGDEQYF. The CDR3 region has the DNA TGTGCCAGCAGCAAGGACGGAGACGAGCAGTACTTC.

This clonotype was recorded many times. This sequence joins TRBV5-1 and TRBJ2-1; the match to TRBD2 covers 10 bases. Germline V CDR1 and CDR2: SGHRS, YFSETQ. J lost 5 bases, V lost 4 bases, and 3 bases had no gene match. CDR3 size: 14 residues. CDR3 in DNA: TGCGCCAGCAGCAGCGGGGGGGTAAACAATGAGCAGTTCTTC. As protein: CASSSGGVNNEQFF.

This clonotype has a handful of counts. The chain employs TRBV7-3 and TRBJ2-1; tentatively, D is TRBD1 (6 bases). The CDR3 extends over 11 amino acids. Germline lookup yields CDR1 SGHTA and CDR2 FQGTGA. V was cut by 5 bases and J by 16 bases, with 15 bases left in between. CDR3 region: CASSQTGIRFF. The CDR3 DNA reads as TGTGCCAGCAGCCAAACAGGGATTCGATTCTTC.